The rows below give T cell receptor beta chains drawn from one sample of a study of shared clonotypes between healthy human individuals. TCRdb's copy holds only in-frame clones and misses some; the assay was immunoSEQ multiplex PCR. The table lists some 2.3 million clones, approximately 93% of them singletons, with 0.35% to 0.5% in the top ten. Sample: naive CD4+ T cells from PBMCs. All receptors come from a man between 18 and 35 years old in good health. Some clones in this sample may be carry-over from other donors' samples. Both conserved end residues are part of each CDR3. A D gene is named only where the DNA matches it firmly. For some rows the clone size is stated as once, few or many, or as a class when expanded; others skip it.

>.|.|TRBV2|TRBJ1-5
TGTGCCAGCAGTGACACCTCGGCGGGTTGGAATCAGCCCCAGCATTTT
CASSDTSAGWNQPQHF
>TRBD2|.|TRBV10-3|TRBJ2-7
TGTGCCATCAGTAGCGGGATGGGGTACGAGCAGTACTTC
CAISSGMGYEQYF
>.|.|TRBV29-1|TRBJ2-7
TGCAGCGTGAAAACCGGGATCAGACGTACGGGCGAGCAGTACTTC
CSVKTGIRRTGEQYF
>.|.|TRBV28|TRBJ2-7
TGTGCCAGCAGCCCCAGGACGACCTACGAGCAGTACTTC
CASSPRTTYEQYF
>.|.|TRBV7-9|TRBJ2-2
TGTGCCAGCCTAAAGGGAGACACCGGGGAGCTGTTTTTT
CASLKGDTGELFF
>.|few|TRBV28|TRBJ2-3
TGTGCCAGCAGTCTTCCAGATACGCAGTATTTT
CASSLPDTQYF
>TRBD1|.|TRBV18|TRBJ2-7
TGTGCCAGCTCACCCGCGGGACAGGGTGGCTACGAGCAGTACTTC
CASSPAGQGGYEQYF
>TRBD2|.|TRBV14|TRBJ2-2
TGTGCCAGCAACACAGGACCGGGAGGGCCCGGGGAGCTGTTTTTT
CASNTGPGGPGELFF
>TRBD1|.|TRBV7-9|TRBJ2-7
TGTGCCAGCAGCGAGGGGGCAGGTGAGCAGTACTTC
CASSEGAGEQYF
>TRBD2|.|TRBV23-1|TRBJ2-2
TGCGCCAGCAGTCCTAGCGGAGCGAACACCGGGGAGCTGTTTTTT
CASSPSGANTGELFF
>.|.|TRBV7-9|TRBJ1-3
TGTGCCAGCACCAAGGACGTGAACTCTGGAAACACCATATATTTT
CASTKDVNSGNTIYF
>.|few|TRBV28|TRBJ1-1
TGTGCCAGCAGTTTTAACTGGGGGCGTGGAGCTTTCTTT
CASSFNWGRGAFF
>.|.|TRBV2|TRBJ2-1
TGTGCCAGCAGTTCCCTTCTGGGAGGTTACAATGAGCAGTTCTTC
CASSSLLGGYNEQFF
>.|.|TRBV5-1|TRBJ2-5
TGCGCCAGCAGCTCCCCCCTCGAGACCCAGTACTTC
CASSSPLETQYF
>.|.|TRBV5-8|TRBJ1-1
TGTGCCAGCAGCTTTGGGCGGACTGAAGCTTTCTTT
CASSFGRTEAFF
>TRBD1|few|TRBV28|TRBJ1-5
TGTGCCAGCAGTCGGGACAGGGGTAATAGCAATCAGCCCCAGCATTTT
CASSRDRGNSNQPQHF
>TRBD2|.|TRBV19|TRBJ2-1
TGTGCCAGTAGGGGTGGCGGCGGGGAGGGCGAGCAGTTCTTC
CASRGGGGEGEQFF
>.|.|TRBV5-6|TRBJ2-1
TGTGCCAGCAGCTTGGACAGGCGATACTACAATGAGCAGTTCTTC
CASSLDRRYYNEQFF
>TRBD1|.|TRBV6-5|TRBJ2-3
TGTGCCAGCAAAAAGGGACAGGGATACACAGATACGCAGTATTTT
CASKKGQGYTDTQYF
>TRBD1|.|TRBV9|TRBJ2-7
TGTGCCAGCAGCGTAGGATCAGGGGGCGCCTCCTACGAGCAGTACTTC
CASSVGSGGASYEQYF
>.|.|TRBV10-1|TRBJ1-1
TGCGCCAGCAGGGAACTCATGAACACTGAAGCTTTCTTT
CASRELMNTEAFF
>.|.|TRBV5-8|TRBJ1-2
TGTGCCAGCAGCCCCAGTAGGGGATATGGCTACACCTTC
CASSPSRGYGYTF
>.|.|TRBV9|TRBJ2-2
TGTGCCAGCAGCCCCCGGGCCGGGGAGCTGTTTTTT
CASSPRAGELFF
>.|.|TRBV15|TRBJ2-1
TGTGCCACCAGCAGAGTGGGTGTAGGACCCGACGAGCAGTTCTTC
CATSRVGVGPDEQFF
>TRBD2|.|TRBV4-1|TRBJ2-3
TGCGCCAGCAGCCGTGGACTAGCGGGCCTTCTCACAGATACGCAGTATTTT
CASSRGLAGLLTDTQYF
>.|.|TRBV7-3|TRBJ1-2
TGTGCCAGCAGCTTAACAGGGCGTGATGGCTACACCTTC
CASSLTGRDGYTF
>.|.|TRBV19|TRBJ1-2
TGTGCCAGTAGTATAAACAGTTACAACTATGGCTACACCTTC
CASSINSYNYGYTF
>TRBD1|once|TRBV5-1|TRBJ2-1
TGCGCCAGCAGCTTTAGGGAACGGACAGGGGGAAGCTACAATGAGCAGTTCTTC
CASSFRERTGGSYNEQFF
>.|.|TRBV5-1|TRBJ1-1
TGCGCCAGCAGCAGGGCGGGAATGAACACTGAAGCTTTCTTT
CASSRAGMNTEAFF
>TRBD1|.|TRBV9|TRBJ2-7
TGTGCCAGCAGCCCGGACAGGGCCTCCTACGAGCAGTACTTC
CASSPDRASYEQYF
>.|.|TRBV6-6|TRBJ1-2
TGTGCCAGCAGTTACTACGGGGACTATGGCTACACCTTC
CASSYYGDYGYTF
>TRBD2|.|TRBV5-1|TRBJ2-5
TGCGCCAGCAGCTTGTCCCTAGCGGGAGGTTTGGAGACCCAGTACTTC
CASSLSLAGGLETQYF
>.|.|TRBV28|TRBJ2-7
TGTGCCAGCAGTTTCTACGGGGGAGGGGGCGAGCAGTACTTC
CASSFYGGGGEQYF
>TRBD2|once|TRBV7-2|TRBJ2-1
TGTGCCAGCAGCTTCCGCCTAGCGGAGTTCTACAATGAGCAGTTCTTC
CASSFRLAEFYNEQFF
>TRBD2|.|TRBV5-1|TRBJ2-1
TGCGCCAGCAGCTTGGGGGGACTAGCGGGGAACAATGAGCAGTTCTTC
CASSLGGLAGNNEQFF
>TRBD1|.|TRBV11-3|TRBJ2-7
TGTGCCAGCAGCTTAGAGACAGGGGGCCGGTACGAGCAGTACTTC
CASSLETGGRYEQYF
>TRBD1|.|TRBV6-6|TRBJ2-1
TGTGCTACAACAGGGGCGACTGTTGCCCCCCGGGAGCAGTTCTTC
CATTGATVAPREQFF
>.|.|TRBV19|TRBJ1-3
TGTGCCAGTAGGACGGGCTCTGGAAACACCATATATTTT
CASRTGSGNTIYF
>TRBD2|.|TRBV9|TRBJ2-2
TGTGCCAGCAGCGCTCGGGGTAGCGGGAGTGTTCCCGGGGAGCTGTTTTTT
CASSARGSGSVPGELFF
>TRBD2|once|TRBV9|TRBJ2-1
TGTGCCAGCAGCGAGACTAGCGCCAACAATGAGCAGTTCTTC
CASSETSANNEQFF
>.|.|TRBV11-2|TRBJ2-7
TGTGCCAGCAGCTTACGAGGGTACGAGCAGTACTTC
CASSLRGYEQYF
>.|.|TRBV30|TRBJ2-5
TGTGCCTGGAGTAAAACCCTCCAAGAGACCCAGTACTTC
CAWSKTLQETQYF
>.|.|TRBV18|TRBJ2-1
TGTGCCAGCTCACCTAGGATTGGACAGAACAATGAGCAGTTCTTC
CASSPRIGQNNEQFF
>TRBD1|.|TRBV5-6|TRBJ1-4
TGTGCCAGCAGCCTTAGGACAGGAGGGGAAGAAAAACTGTTTTTT
CASSLRTGGEEKLFF
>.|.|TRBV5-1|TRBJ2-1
TGCGCCAGCAGCCCGATGACCAGGACAGACCAGAGCTCCTACAATGAGCAGTTCTTC
CASSPMTRTDQSSYNEQFF
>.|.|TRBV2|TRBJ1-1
TGTGCCAGTTCTATGGCCCGGGACACTGAAGCTTTCTTT
CASSMARDTEAFF
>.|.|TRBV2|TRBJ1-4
TGTGCCAGCAGGGGACAAACTAATGAAAAACTGTTTTTT
CASRGQTNEKLFF
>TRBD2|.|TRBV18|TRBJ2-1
TGTGCCAGCTCACCCTCCAGGACTAGCGGGAGAGTAAATGAGCAGTTCTTC
CASSPSRTSGRVNEQFF
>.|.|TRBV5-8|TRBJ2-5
TGTGCCAGCAGCCCGATTTATCGGATCGTCCAAGAGACCCAGTACTTC
CASSPIYRIVQETQYF
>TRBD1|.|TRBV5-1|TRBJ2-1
TGCGCCAGCAGCTTAGGGGGCCAACTCTACAATGAGCAGTTCTTC
CASSLGGQLYNEQFF